These 17 T cell receptor beta chains came from one sample sequenced in a study of shared clonotypes between healthy human individuals. Data came from immunoSEQ multiplex PCR; TCRdb stores just in-frame clones and leaves some out. Here the sample spans around 1 million clones, approximately 80% being singletons. The sequencing input was memory CD4+ T cells sorted from blood. Subset described: CD45RA-negative fraction. The source of these receptors is a young man in good health.

The V and J genes are TRBV29-1 and TRBJ1-3; D possibly corresponds to TRBD1 (5 bases). The CDR3 covers 14 residues. V was clipped by 0 bases and J by 4 bases, with 10 bases between them. The germline CDR1 and CDR2 sequences are SQVTM and ANQGSEA. CDR3 amino acids: CSVEDPGRGNTIYF. The DNA for the CDR3 is TGCAGCGTTGAAGACCCGGGGCGGGGAAACACCATATATTTT. Complete variable domain (other parts from reference TRBV29-1 and TRBJ1-3): SAVISQKPSRDICQRGTSLTIQCQVDSQVTMMFWYRQQPGQSLTLIATANQGSEATYESGFVIDKFPISRPNLTFSTLTVSNMSPEDSSIYLCSVEDPGRGNTIYFGEGSWLTVV.

The rearrangement links TRBV5-6 to TRBJ1-5; 9 nucleotides match TRBD1. This CDR3 is built from 17 residues. Looked up from germline, CDR1 is SGHDT and CDR2 is YYEEEE. Unmatched junction bases numbered 9, after V lost 4 bases and J lost 1 base. The CDR3 DNA is TGTGCCAGCAGCAGGACAGGGGTAGGCACGAGCAATCAGCCCCAGCATTTT. Translated: CASSRTGVGTSNQPQHF.

This sequence joins TRBV5-4 and TRBJ2-1; maybe TRBD2 (6 bases). Germline assignment: CDR1 SGHNT and CDR2 YYREEE (reference sequence). V lost 7 bases, J lost 3 bases, and 17 bases lay in between. This CDR3 is built from 15 residues. The CDR3: CASSSAGSIYNEQFF. CDR3 nucleotide sequence: TGTGCCAGCTCTTCGGCGGGATCTATCTACAATGAGCAGTTCTTC.

On this clone itself: This specimen includes other DNA sequences encoding the same CDR3. The chain uses TRBV5-4 and TRBJ2-2; D is uncertain. Germline CDR1 is SGHNT and CDR2 is YYREEE (reference sequence). Between the trimmed V and J ends, which lost 0 bases and 5 bases, there was a span of 5 bases. The CDR3 extends over 13 amino acids. The CDR3 nucleotides read TGTGCCAGCAGCTTGGGACATACCGGGGAGCTGTTTTTT. The encoded protein is CASSLGHTGELFF.

This chain links TRBV7-6 with TRBJ2-5; no clear D. This CDR3 comprises 13 residues. The V gene lost 3 bases and the J gene lost 3 bases, with 8 bases spanning the gap. Germline V gene lookup returns CDR1 SGHVS and CDR2 FNYEAQ. Here the CDR3 DNA reads TGTGCCAGCAGCTTTCTCGCGGAAGAGACCCAGTACTTC. Translation: CASSFLAEETQYF.

This chain joins TRBV7-8 and TRBJ2-5; D call uncertain. The germline V and J ends were trimmed by 1 base and 7 bases, with 7 bases remaining between them. The germline CDR1 and CDR2 sequences are SGHVS and FQNEAQ. The length of the CDR3 is 12 residues. Here the CDR3 DNA reads TGTGCCAGCAGCTTAGAGGTTGCGACCCAGTACTTC. Protein: CASSLEVATQYF.

The chain couples TRBV28 to TRBJ2-3, with TRBD2 matching over 10 bases. Looked up from germline, CDR1 is MDHEN and CDR2 is SYDVKM. The V segment lost 9 bases and the J segment 3 bases; nucleotides outside the gene matches: 3. The CDR3 extends over 13 amino acids. The CDR3 coding sequence is TGTGCCAGTAAAGCGGGGGGGACAGATACGCAGTATTTT. It translates to CASKAGGTDTQYF.

This rearrangement joins TRBV6-1 to TRBJ2-4; perhaps TRBD1 as D (7 bases). Germline CDR1 is MNHNS and CDR2 is SASEGT. CDR3 size: 17 residues. V was clipped by 4 bases and J by 5 bases, with 21 bases between them. CDR3: CASSGPWAGGMENIQYF. Here the CDR3 DNA reads TGTGCCAGCAGTGGGCCCTGGGCAGGGGGGATGGAAAACATTCAGTACTTC.

The chain joins TRBV4-3 to TRBJ1-1; a possible D gene is TRBD1 (6 bases). This CDR3 has 15 amino acids. Germline values: CDR1 LGHNA, CDR2 YSLEER. With 0 bases removed from V and 4 bases from J, the gap between germline ends came to 12 bases. The CDR3 region has the DNA TGCGCCAGCAGCCAAGATGTTAGCAGGGGCACTGAAGCTTTCTTT. Protein product: CASSQDVSRGTEAFF.

This clone has only a few counts. V and J are TRBV18 and TRBJ2-1, with D unclear. Germline lookup yields CDR1 KGHSH and CDR2 LQKENI. The CDR3 contains 15 residues. V was pared by 0 bases and J by 1 base, with 7 bases between. The CDR3 nucleotides are TGTGCCAGCTCACCACCGTTCGGATCCTACAATGAGCAGTTCTTC. It specifies CASSPPFGSYNEQFF.

V and J are TRBV7-2 and TRBJ2-1, with TRBD2 as a possible D gene (6 bases). V lost 1 base to trimming and J lost 2 bases, with 21 bases between them. This CDR3 is 19 amino acids long. Looked up from germline, CDR1 is SGHTA and CDR2 is FQGNSA. The CDR3 region is CASSLDPGGIFAAYNEQFF. The CDR3 nucleotides are TGTGCCAGCAGCTTAGATCCGGGCGGGATATTTGCGGCCTACAATGAGCAGTTCTTC.

This clone was seen only once. The rearrangement links TRBV7-2 to TRBJ2-7; 9 nucleotides line up with TRBD2. Germline loops: CDR1 SGHTA, CDR2 FQGNSA. Germline trimming cut 0 bases from V and 2 bases from J; bases unmatched to any gene: 2. The CDR3 sequence is 15 residues long. CDR3 amino acids: CASSLAASGAYEQYF. The CDR3 DNA sequence: TGTGCCAGCAGCTTAGCGGCTAGCGGGGCCTACGAGCAGTACTTC.

Details on this clone: A far larger clone is one nucleotide away, so this likely arose from a read error. This chain links TRBV18 with TRBJ2-7; 7 positions agree with TRBD1. The V and J ends lost 8 bases and 2 bases, in that order; junction bases with no gene match: 6. Germline V lookup: CDR1 KGHSH, CDR2 LQKENI. CDR3 length: 13 residues. CDR3 DNA sequence: TGTGCCAGCAGGCTACAGGGGCCCTACGAGCAGTACTTC. Encoded protein: CASRLQGPYEQYF.

V usage is TRBV5-6 and J usage is TRBJ1-5, with 10 bases lining up with TRBD1. From germline, CDR1 is SGHDT and CDR2 YYEEEE. J lost 6 bases, V lost 4 bases, and 7 bases had no gene match. The CDR3 runs to 15 residues. DNA of the CDR3: TGTGCCAGCAGCCGTGACAGGGGGCTGAGTCAGCCCCAGCATTTT. Translated, it gives CASSRDRGLSQPQHF.

This clone has a count of ten or more. The rearrangement joins TRBV6-1 to TRBJ1-2, with D maybe TRBD1 (5 bases). Germline CDR1 reads MNHNS; CDR2 reads SASEGT. The V end was cut by 3 bases, the J end by 7 bases, with 15 bases between. The CDR3 contains 14 residues. CDR3 region: CASSERWQGGGYTF. The DNA of the CDR3 is TGTGCCAGCAGTGAGAGGTGGCAGGGAGGTGGCTACACCTTC.

This clone appeared a single time. The chain links TRBV2 to TRBJ2-1, with 12 positions matching TRBD2. The CDR3 consists of 18 residues. Trimming cost V 2 bases and J 4 bases; bases outside gene matches: 9. Germline V gives CDR1 SNHLY, CDR2 FYNNEI. Here the CDR3 DNA reads TGTGCCAGCAGTGAAAGGGGGACTAGCGGGCTGGGGTACAATGAGCAGTTCTTC. Its protein product is CASSERGTSGLGYNEQFF. The whole variable domain, remainder taken from reference TRBV2 and TRBJ2-1, is EPEVTQTPSHQVTQMGQEVILRCVPISNHLYFYWYRQILGQKVEFLVSFYNNEISEKSEIFDDQFSVERPDGSNFTLKIRSTKLEDSAMYFCASSERGTSGLGYNEQFFGPGTRLTVL.

The chain is built from TRBV2 and TRBJ2-7; 8 bases line up with TRBD1. The V segment lost 8 bases and the J segment 3 bases; nucleotides outside the gene matches: 6. The CDR3 has 13 residues. Germline V gives CDR1 SNHLY, CDR2 FYNNEI. The CDR3 sequence is CASHQGASYEQYF. CDR3 DNA: TGTGCCAGCCATCAGGGGGCGAGCTACGAGCAGTACTTC.